The T cell receptor (beta chain) under discussion was sequenced for a study of cytomegalovirus exposure and HLA in healthy donors. Primers: 60 Vbeta forward and 13 Jbeta reverse. Sequencing used immunoSEQ multiplex PCR; TCRdb keeps in-frame clones, though not all of them. The sample lists around 200,000 clones; around 85% were seen once. CDR1 SGHAT and CDR2 FQDESV come from the germline V gene (reference sequence). CDR3 size: 12 residues. Trimming removed 5 bases from V and 1 base from J, with 5 bases in between. To note about this clone: No antigen is known for it.

Study-wide results and caveats: Later analysis placed DRB1 highest and HLA-C lowest in TCR association rates, which differed by HLA locus. Later on, a genetic analysis was performed. It linked a missense variant in DCLRE1C with V- and J-gene trimming of TCR beta.

The chain uses TRBV11-1 and TRBJ1-1; D uncertain. Sequencing used PBMCs. This TCR derives from a man aged 45-65 years in good health and CMV-seronegative. For the CDR3, the DNA is TGTGCCAGCAGCGGCAGGAACACTGAAGCTTTCTTT. Protein sequence: CASSGRNTEAFF.